This TCR beta chain was captured by sequencing in a study of HIV-infected patients and healthy controls. As regards this clonotype: Compared with germline, one end of the junction differs, possibly owing to a read error.

TCRdb reprocessed the 5' RACE reads via MiXCR and lists one record per CDR3 protein. The table lists under 20,000 distinct CDR3 sequences, over 15% of them singletons. Germline-derived CDR1 and CDR2 are LGHNA and YSLEER. The CDR3 is 14 residues long. Sequenced input: CD8+ T cells from blood. The TCR originated in a human donor in good health. This chain links TRBV4-3 with TRBJ2-3, with D hard to call. CDR3 sequence: CASSQDLGKDFLDF. The CDR3 DNA is TGCGCCAGCAGCCAAGATCTTGGCAAGGATTTCTTGGATTTT.